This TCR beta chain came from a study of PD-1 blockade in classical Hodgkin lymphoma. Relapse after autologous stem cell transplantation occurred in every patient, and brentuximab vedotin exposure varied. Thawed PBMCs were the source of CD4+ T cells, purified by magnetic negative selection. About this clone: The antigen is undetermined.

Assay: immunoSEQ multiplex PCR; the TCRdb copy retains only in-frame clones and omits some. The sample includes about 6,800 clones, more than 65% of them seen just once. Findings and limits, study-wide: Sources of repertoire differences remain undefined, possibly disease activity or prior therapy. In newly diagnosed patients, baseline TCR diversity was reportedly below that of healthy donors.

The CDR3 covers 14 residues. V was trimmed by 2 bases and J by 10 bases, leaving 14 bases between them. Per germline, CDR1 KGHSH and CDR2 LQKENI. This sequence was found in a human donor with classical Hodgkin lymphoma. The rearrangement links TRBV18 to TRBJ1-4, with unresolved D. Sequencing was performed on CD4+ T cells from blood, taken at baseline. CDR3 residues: CASSPGLEGGKLFF. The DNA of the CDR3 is TGTGCCAGCTCACCAGGCCTCGAGGGAGGAAAACTGTTTTTT.